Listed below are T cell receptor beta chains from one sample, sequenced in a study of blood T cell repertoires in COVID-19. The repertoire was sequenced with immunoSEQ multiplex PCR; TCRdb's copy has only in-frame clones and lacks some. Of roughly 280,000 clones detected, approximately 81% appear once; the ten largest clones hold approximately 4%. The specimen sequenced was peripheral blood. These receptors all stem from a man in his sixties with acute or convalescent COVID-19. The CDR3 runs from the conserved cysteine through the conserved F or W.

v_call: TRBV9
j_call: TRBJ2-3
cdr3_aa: CASSSEEQGRYTQYF

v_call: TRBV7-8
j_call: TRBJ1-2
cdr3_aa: CASSEDRGLGYTF

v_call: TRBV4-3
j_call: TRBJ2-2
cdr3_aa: CASSQDLLREGPNTGELFF

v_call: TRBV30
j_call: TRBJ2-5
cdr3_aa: CAWTTFLQETQYF

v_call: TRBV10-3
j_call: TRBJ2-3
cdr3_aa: CASTRASTDTQYF

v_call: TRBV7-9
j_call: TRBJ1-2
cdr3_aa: CASSLARDYGYTF

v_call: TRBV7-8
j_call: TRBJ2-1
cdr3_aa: CASRVPGLAGNEQFF

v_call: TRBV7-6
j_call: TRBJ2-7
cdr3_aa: CASSSRTSTNEQYF

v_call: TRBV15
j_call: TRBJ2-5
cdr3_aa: CATSRDPQGQVTQYF

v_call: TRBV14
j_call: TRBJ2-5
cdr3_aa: CASSPAGTGTQYF

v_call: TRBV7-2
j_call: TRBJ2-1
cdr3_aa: CASSLASGALNEQFF

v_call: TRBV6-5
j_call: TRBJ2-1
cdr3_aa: CASTNRLAQGHEQFF

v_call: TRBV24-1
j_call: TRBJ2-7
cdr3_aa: CATSDVGGEQYF

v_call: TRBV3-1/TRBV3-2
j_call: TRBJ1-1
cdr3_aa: CASRRTGRANTEAFF

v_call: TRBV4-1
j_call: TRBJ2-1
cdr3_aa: CASSQPLATKYNEQFF

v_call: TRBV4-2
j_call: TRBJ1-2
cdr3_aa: CASSQTGTGYGYTF

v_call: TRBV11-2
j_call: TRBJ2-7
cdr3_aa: CASSYRQGAYEQYF

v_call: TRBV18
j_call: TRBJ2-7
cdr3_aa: CASSPGTAYEQYF

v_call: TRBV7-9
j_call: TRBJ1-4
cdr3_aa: CASSHQNTRNEKLFF

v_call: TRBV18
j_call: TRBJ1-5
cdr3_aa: CASSPPGGEAQPQHF

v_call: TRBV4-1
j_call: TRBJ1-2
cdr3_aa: CASSREPDRAYPKNYGYTF

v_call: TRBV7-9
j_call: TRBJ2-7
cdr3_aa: CASSFAYEQYF

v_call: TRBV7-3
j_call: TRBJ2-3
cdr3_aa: CASSLIAGGPGGDTQYF

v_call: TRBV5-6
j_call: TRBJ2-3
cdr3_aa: CASSMGGADTQYF

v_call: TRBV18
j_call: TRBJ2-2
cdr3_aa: CASSPLLQGANTGELFF

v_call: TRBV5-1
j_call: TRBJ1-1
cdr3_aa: CASSTRTGEAEAFF

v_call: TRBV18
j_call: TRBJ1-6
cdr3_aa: CASSPLGSQNSPLHF

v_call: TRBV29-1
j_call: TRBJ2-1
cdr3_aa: CSVERWASGRVGNEQFF

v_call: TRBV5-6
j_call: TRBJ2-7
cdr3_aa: CASSLRVSYEQYF

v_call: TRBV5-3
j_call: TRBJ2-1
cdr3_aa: CARSSAPGLAANNEQFF

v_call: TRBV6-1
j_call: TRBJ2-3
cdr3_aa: CASSESLAGRTDTQYF